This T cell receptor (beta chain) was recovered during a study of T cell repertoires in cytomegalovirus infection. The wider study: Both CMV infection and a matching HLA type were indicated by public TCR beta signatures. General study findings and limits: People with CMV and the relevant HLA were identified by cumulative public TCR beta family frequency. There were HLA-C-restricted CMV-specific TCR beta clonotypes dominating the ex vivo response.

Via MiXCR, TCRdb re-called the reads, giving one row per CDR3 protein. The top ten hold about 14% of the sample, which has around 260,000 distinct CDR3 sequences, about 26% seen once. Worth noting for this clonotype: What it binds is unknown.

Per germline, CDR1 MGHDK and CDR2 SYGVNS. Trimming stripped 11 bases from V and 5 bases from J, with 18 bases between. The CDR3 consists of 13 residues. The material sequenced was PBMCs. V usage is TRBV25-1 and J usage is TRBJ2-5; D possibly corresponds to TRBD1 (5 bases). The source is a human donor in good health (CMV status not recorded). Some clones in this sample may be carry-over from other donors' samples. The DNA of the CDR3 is TGTGCCGCAGGGTTAAGAGAGAGTGAGACCCAGTACTTC. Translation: CAAGLRESETQYF.